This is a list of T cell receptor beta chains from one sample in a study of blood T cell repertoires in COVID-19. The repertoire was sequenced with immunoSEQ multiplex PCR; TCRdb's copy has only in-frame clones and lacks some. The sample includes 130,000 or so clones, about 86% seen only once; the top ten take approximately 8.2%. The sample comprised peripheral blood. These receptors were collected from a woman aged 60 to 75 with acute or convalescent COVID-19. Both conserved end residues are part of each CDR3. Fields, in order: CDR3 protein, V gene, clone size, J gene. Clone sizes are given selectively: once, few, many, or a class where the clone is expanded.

CDR3: CASSPQTGSSQYEGYTF; V: TRBV7-2; size: -; J: TRBJ1-2
CDR3: CASSALAGVGTDTQYF; V: TRBV11-3; size: once; J: TRBJ2-3
CDR3: CASSQDRAWETQYF; V: TRBV11-2; size: -; J: TRBJ2-5
CDR3: CASSPTLGGAGYGYTF; V: TRBV3-1/TRBV3-2; size: once; J: TRBJ1-2
CDR3: CASRLGVAKNIQYF; V: TRBV28; size: -; J: TRBJ2-4
CDR3: CASNGESYEQYF; V: TRBV19; size: -; J: TRBJ2-7
CDR3: CASSSRDRVTSYEQYF; V: TRBV11-3; size: -; J: TRBJ2-7
CDR3: CASSLAGGSTDTQYF; V: TRBV7-3; size: -; J: TRBJ2-3
CDR3: CAITGDLNQPQHF; V: TRBV10-3; size: once; J: TRBJ1-5
CDR3: CASSYISYYNEQFF; V: TRBV6-5; size: -; J: TRBJ2-1
CDR3: CASSLVQGSGNTIYF; V: TRBV7-9; size: -; J: TRBJ1-3
CDR3: CASSITGGSYEQYF; V: TRBV19; size: -; J: TRBJ2-7
CDR3: CASSLKTSGGALSGELFF; V: TRBV18; size: -; J: TRBJ2-2
CDR3: CASSLQAGLQETQYF; V: TRBV7-2; size: -; J: TRBJ2-5
CDR3: CASSSSGGANEQFF; V: TRBV13; size: -; J: TRBJ2-1
CDR3: CASSIQGVTGELFF; V: TRBV19; size: -; J: TRBJ2-2
CDR3: CATSTYDRALGVNTEAFF; V: TRBV15; size: -; J: TRBJ1-1
CDR3: CASSSLGGNTEAFF; V: TRBV6-2/TRBV6-3; size: -; J: TRBJ1-1
CDR3: CASSSGQASDYGYTF; V: TRBV6-5; size: -; J: TRBJ1-2
CDR3: CAWRRDTEAFF; V: TRBV30; size: -; J: TRBJ1-1
CDR3: CASVGQTYEQYF; V: TRBV28; size: once; J: TRBJ2-7
CDR3: CAIREGTSAETQYF; V: TRBV10-3; size: few; J: TRBJ2-5